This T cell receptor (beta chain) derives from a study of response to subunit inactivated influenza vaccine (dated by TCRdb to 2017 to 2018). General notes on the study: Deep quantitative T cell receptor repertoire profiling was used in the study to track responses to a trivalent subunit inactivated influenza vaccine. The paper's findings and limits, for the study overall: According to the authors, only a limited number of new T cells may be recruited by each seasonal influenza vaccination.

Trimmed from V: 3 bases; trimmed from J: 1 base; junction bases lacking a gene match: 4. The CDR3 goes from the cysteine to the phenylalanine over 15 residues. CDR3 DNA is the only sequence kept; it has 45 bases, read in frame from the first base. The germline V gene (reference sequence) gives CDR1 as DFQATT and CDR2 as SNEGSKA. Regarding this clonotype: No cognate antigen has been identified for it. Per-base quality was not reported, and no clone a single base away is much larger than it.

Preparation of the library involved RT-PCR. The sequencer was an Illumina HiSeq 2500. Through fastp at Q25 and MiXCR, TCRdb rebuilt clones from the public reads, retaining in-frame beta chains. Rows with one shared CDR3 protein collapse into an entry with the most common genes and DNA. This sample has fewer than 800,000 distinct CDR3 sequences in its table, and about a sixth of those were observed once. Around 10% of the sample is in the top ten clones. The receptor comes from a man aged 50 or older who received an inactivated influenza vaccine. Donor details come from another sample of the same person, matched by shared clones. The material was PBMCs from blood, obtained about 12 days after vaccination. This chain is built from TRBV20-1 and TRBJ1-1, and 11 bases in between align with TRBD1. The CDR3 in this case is CSASRDRGWNTEAFF. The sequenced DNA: TGCAGTGCTAGCCGGGACAGGGGGTGGAACACTGAAGCTTTCTTT.